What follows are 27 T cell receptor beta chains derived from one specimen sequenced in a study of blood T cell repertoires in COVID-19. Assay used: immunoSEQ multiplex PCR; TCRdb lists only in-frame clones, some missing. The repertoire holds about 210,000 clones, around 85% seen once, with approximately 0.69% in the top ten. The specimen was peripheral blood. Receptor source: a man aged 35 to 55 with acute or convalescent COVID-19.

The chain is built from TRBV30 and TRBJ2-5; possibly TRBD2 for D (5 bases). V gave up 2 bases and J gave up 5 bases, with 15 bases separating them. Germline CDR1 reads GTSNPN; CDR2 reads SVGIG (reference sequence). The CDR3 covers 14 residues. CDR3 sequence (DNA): TGTGCCTGGAGTCCCGGGGTTCTCGGGGAGACCCAGTACTTC. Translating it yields CAWSPGVLGETQYF.

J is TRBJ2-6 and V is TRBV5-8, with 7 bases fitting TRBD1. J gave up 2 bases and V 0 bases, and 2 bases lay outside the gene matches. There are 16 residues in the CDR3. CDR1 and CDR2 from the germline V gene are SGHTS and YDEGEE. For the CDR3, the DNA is TGTGCCAGCAGCTTGGAGACAGGGACTGGGGCCAACGTCCTGACTTTC. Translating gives CASSLETGTGANVLTF.

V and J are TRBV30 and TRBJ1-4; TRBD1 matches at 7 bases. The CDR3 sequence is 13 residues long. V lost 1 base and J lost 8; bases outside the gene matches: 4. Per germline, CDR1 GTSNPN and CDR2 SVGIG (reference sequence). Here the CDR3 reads CAWSGQGGEKLFF. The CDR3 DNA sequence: TGTGCCTGGAGTGGACAGGGTGGAGAAAAACTGTTTTTT.

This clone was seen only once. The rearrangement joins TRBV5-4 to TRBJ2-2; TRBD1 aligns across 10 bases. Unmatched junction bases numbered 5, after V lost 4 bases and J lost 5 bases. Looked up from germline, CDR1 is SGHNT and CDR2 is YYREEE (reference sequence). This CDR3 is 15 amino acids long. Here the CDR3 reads CASSMGQGITGELFF. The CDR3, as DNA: TGTGCCAGCAGCATGGGACAGGGGATTACCGGGGAGCTGTTTTTT.

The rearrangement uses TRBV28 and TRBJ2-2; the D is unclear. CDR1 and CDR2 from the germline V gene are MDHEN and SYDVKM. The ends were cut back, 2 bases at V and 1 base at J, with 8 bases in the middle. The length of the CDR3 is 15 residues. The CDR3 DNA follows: TGTGCCAGCAGTTTAAGGCAGGAGAACACCGGGGAGCTGTTTTTT. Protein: CASSLRQENTGELFF.

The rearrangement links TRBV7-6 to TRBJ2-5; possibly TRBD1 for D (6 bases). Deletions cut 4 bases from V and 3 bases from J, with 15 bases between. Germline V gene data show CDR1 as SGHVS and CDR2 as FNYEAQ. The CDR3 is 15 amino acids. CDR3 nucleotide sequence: TGTGCCAGCAGCTCCCCGGGACATAAAGAAGAGACCCAGTACTTC. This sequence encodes CASSSPGHKEETQYF.

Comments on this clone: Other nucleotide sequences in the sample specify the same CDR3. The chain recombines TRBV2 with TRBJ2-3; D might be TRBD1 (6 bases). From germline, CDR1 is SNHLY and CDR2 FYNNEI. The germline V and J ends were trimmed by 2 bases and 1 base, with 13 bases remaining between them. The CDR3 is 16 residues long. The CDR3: CASSEMGARGTDTQYF. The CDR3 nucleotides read TGTGCCAGCAGTGAAATGGGGGCGCGAGGCACAGATACGCAGTATTTT.

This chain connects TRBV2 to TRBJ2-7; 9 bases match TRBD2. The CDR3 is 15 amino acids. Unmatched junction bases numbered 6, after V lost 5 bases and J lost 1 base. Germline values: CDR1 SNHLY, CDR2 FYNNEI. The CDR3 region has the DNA TGTGCCAGCAGTATCGTAGCGGGGGTATCCTACGAGCAGTACTTC. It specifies CASSIVAGVSYEQYF.

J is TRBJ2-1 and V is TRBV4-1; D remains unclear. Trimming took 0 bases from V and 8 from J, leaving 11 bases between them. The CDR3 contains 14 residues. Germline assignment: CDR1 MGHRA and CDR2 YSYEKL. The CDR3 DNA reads TGCGCCAGCAGCCAAGATTGGCAAAACGATGAGCAGTTCTTC. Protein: CASSQDWQNDEQFF.

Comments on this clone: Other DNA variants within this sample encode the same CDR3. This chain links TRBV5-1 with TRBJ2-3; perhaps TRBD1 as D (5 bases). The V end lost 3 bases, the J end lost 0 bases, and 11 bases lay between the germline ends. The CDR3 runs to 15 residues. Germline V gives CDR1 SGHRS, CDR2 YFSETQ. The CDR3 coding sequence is TGCGCCAGCAGCTCCGGCCAGGGCAGCACAGATACGCAGTATTTT. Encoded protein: CASSSGQGSTDTQYF.

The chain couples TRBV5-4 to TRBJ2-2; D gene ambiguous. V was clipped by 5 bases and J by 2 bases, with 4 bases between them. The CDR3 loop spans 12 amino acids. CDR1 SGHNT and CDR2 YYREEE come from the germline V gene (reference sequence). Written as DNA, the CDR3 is TGTGCCAGCAGACTCAACACCGGGGAGCTGTTTTTT. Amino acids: CASRLNTGELFF.

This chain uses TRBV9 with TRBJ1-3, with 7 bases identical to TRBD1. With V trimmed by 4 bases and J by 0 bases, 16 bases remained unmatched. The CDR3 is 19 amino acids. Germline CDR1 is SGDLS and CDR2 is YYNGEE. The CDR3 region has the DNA TGTGCCAGCAGCAACCACCATTTGACAGGGAGAGGCTCTGGAAACACCATATATTTT. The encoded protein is CASSNHHLTGRGSGNTIYF.

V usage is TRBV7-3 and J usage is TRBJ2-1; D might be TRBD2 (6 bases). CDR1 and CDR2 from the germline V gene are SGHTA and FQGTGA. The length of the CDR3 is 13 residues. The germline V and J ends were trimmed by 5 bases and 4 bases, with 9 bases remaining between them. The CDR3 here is CASSQGGYNEQFF. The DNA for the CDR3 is TGTGCCAGCAGCCAAGGAGGGTACAATGAGCAGTTCTTC.

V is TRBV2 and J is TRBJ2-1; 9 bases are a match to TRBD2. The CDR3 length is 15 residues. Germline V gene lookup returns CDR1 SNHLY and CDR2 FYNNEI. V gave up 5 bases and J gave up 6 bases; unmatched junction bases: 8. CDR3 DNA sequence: TGTGCCAGCAGTCGGGAGACTAGCGGACTCAATGAGCAGTTCTTC. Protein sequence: CASSRETSGLNEQFF.

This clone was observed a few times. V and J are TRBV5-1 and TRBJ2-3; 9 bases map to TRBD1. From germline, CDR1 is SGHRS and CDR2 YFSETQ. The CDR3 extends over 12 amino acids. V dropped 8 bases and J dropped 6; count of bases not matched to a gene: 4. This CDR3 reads CASRQGEDTQYF. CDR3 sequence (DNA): TGCGCCAGTCGACAGGGGGAGGATACGCAGTATTTT.

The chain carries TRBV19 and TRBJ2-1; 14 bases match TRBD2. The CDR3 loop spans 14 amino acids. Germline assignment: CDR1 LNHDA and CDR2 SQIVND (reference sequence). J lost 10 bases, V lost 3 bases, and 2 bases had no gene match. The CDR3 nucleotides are TGTGCCAGTAGTATTGGGACTAGCGGGGGAGAGCAGTTCTTC. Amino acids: CASSIGTSGGEQFF.

The CDR3 coding sequence is TGTGCCAGCAGCAGGGACAGGGGGCGTCGGGCTTTCTTT. Its protein product is CASSRDRGRRAFF. The chain combines TRBV11-1 with TRBJ1-1, with TRBD1 identical over 12 bases. Germline lookup yields CDR1 SGHAT and CDR2 FQDESV (reference sequence). The length of the CDR3 is 13 residues. After removal of 5 bases from V and 11 bases from J, the junction contained 6 bases not matched to a gene. The variable domain in full, completed from reference TRBV11-1 and TRBJ1-1, reads EAEVAQSPRYKITEKSQAVAFWCDPISGHATLYWYRQILGQGPELLVQFQDESVVDDSQLPKDRFSAERLKGVDSTLKIQPAELGDSAMYLCASSRDRGRRAFFGQGTRLTVV.

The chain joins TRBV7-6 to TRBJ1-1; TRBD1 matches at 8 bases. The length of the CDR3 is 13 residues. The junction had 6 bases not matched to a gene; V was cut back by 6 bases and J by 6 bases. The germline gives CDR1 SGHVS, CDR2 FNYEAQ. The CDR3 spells CASSPTGVAEAFF. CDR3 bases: TGTGCCAGCAGTCCGACAGGGGTGGCTGAAGCTTTCTTT.

The chain's CDR3 is CASSSGRTNTGELFF. Written as DNA, the CDR3 is TGTGCCAGCAGTTCAGGGCGAACGAACACCGGGGAGCTGTTTTTT. The rearrangement links TRBV27 to TRBJ2-2, with D possibly TRBD1 on 5 matching bases. Germline CDR1 is MNHEY and CDR2 is SMNVEV (reference sequence). V was pared by 4 bases and J by 0 bases, with 9 bases between. The CDR3 has 15 residues.

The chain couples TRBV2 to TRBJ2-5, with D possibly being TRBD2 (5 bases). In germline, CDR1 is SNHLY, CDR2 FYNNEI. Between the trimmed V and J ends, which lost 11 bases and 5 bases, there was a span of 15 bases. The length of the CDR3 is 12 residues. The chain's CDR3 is CAGSPLRETQYF. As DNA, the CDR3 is TGTGCCGGGAGCCCCCTAAGGGAGACCCAGTACTTC.

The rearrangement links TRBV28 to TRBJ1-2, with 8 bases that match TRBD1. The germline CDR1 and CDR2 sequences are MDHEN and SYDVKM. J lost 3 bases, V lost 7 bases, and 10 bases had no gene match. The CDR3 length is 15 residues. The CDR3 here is CASTRRDRRDYGYTF. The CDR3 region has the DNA TGTGCCAGCACCCGCCGGGACAGGAGAGACTATGGCTACACCTTC.

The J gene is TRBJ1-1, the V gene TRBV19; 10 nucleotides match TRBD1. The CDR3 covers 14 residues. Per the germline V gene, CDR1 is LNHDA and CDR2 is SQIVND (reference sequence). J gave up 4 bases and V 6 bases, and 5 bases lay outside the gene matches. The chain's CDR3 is CASSNGTGVTEAFF. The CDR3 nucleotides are TGTGCCAGTAGCAACGGGACAGGGGTCACTGAAGCTTTCTTT.

For the CDR3, the DNA is TGTGCCAGCTCACCGGGGGGGCTAGACAATCAGCCCCAGCATTTT. Protein: CASSPGGLDNQPQHF. This chain connects TRBV18 to TRBJ1-5; possibly TRBD1 for D (6 bases). The germline V and J ends were trimmed by 3 bases and 3 bases, with 12 bases remaining between them. The germline gives CDR1 KGHSH, CDR2 LQKENI. The CDR3 is 15 amino acids.

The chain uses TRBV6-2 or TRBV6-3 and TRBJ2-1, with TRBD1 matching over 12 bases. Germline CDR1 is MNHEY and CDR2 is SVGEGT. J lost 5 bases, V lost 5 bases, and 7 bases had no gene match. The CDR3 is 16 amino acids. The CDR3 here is CASSTRDRGLDNEQFF. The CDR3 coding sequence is TGTGCCAGCAGTACCCGGGACAGGGGGCTAGACAATGAGCAGTTCTTC.

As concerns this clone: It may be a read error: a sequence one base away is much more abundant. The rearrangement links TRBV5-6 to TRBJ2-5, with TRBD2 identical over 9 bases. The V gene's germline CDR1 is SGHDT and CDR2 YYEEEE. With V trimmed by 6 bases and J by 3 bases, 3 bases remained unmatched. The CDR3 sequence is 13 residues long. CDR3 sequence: CASNQRGEETQYF. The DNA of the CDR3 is TGTGCCAGCAACCAGCGGGGGGAAGAGACCCAGTACTTC. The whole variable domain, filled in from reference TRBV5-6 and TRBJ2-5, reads DAGVTQSPTHLIKTRGQQVTLRCSPKSGHDTVSWYQQALGQGPQFIFQYYEEEERQRGNFPDRFSGHQFPNYSSELNVNALLLGDSALYLCASNQRGEETQYFGPGTRLLVL.

This CDR3 reads CASSQADLAGGPGDEQFF. CDR3 nucleotide sequence: TGCGCCAGCAGCCAAGCAGACCTAGCGGGAGGGCCGGGGGATGAGCAGTTCTTC. The rearrangement joins TRBV4-3 to TRBJ2-1; 12 bases align to TRBD2. The germline CDR1 and CDR2 sequences are LGHNA and YSLEER. The CDR3 consists of 18 residues. V shed 1 base and J 8 bases; nucleotides not matched to a gene: 12.

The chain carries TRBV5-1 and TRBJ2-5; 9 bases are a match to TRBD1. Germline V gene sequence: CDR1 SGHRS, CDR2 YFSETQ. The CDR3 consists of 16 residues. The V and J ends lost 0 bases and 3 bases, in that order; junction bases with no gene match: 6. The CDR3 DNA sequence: TGCGCCAGCAGCTTGGATACAGGGGGCCTGGAAGAGACCCAGTACTTC. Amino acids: CASSLDTGGLEETQYF. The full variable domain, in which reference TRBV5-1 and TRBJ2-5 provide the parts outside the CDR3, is KAGVTQTPRYLIKTRGQQVTLSCSPISGHRSVSWYQQTPGQGLQFLFEYFSETQRNKGNFPGRFSGRQFSNSRSEMNVSTLELGDSALYLCASSLDTGGLEETQYFGPGTRLLVL.